These T cell receptor beta chains were read from a single sample in a study of shared clonotypes between healthy human individuals. The repertoire was sequenced with immunoSEQ multiplex PCR; TCRdb's copy has only in-frame clones and lacks some. The sample consists of over 2 million clones, approximately 95% of them appearing once. Sequences were obtained from naive CD4+ T cells sorted from blood. All receptors come from a man aged 18-30 years in good health. The CDR3 runs from the conserved cysteine through the conserved F or W. The D gene is left open where the match is weak. For some rows the clone size is stated as once, few or many, or as a class when expanded; others skip it.

v_call	clone_size	cdr3_length	d_call	j_call	cdr3_nt	cdr3_aa
TRBV28	NA	15	TRBD1	TRBJ2-7	TGTGCCAGCAGTTACCGGGACAGGGTTGGGCACGAGCAGTACTTC	CASSYRDRVGHEQYF
TRBV5-1	NA	15	TRBD2	TRBJ2-7	TGCGCCAGCCGTGTCCTAGCGGGTCCCTCCTACGAGCAGTACTTC	CASRVLAGPSYEQYF
TRBV5-8	NA	13	NA	TRBJ1-1	TGTGCCAGCAGCTTGGAGGCAGTAACTGAAGCTTTCTTT	CASSLEAVTEAFF
TRBV2	NA	14	NA	TRBJ2-3	TGTGCCAGCAGTGGGTGGGTAGCGGCAGATACGCAGTATTTT	CASSGWVAADTQYF
TRBV2	NA	18	TRBD2	TRBJ2-3	TGTGCCAGCAGGGGCTCACCTAGCGGGAGTAGATACACAGATACGCAGTATTTT	CASRGSPSGSRYTDTQYF
TRBV4-3	NA	17	NA	TRBJ2-2	TGCGCCAGCAGCCCAGGGCCCGGGACTTTGAACACCGGGGAGCTGTTTTTT	CASSPGPGTLNTGELFF
TRBV5-1	NA	17	TRBD1	TRBJ1-1	TGCGCCAGCAGCAGAGGGGGCGCCGATCGTGTGAACACTGAAGCTTTCTTT	CASSRGGADRVNTEAFF
TRBV19	NA	16	NA	TRBJ2-2	TGTGCCAGTAGTATAGATAGCGGCTCGAACACCGGGGAGCTGTTTTTT	CASSIDSGSNTGELFF
TRBV4-3	NA	12	NA	TRBJ1-2	TGCGCCAGCAGCCCCTCGACTGGGGGCTACACCTTC	CASSPSTGGYTF
TRBV27	NA	15	TRBD1	TRBJ2-3	TGTGCCACCACCCCGAGGGACAGAATCACAGATACGCAGTATTTT	CATTPRDRITDTQYF
TRBV29-1	NA	10	NA	TRBJ1-1	TGCAGCGTTGTCCCGGTCGAAGCTTTCTTT	CSVVPVEAFF
TRBV28	NA	13	NA	TRBJ1-4	TGTGCCAGCGGAAGTGCAGGGCCTGAAAAACTGTTTTTT	CASGSAGPEKLFF
TRBV7-2	NA	16	NA	TRBJ1-5	TGTGCCAGCAGCCCCCGGGCGGGGTTCGCAAATCAGCCCCAGCATTTT	CASSPRAGFANQPQHF
TRBV6-1	NA	15	NA	TRBJ1-1	TGTGCCAGCAGTGAAAGGAGAACAGGGAACACTGAAGCTTTCTTT	CASSERRTGNTEAFF
TRBV30	NA	14	NA	TRBJ2-6	TGTGCCTGGCTACAGTACACCGGGGCCAACGTCCTGACTTTC	CAWLQYTGANVLTF
TRBV5-1	NA	17	NA	TRBJ2-1	TGCGCCAGCAGCTTGGCCGATGGGAGCGGCTCCTACAATGAGCAGTTCTTC	CASSLADGSGSYNEQFF
TRBV12-5	NA	15	TRBD1	TRBJ1-4	TGTGCTAGTGGTCCACGGGACAGGGTAAAGGAAAAACTGTTTTTT	CASGPRDRVKEKLFF
TRBV6-6	NA	13	NA	TRBJ2-7	TGTGCCAGCAGCCGACTCATAACCTACGAGCAGTACTTC	CASSRLITYEQYF
TRBV19	NA	11	NA	TRBJ2-1	TGTGCCAGTAGTGCGAGGGGGGAGCAGTTCTTC	CASSARGEQFF
TRBV6-5	NA	13	NA	TRBJ2-7	TGTGCCAGCACCAGCGGAACGACCTACGAGCAGTACTTC	CASTSGTTYEQYF
TRBV5-1	NA	15	NA	TRBJ1-1	TGCGCCAGCAGCTTGGCCGTGGAGGGTAGCACTGAAGCTTTCTTT	CASSLAVEGSTEAFF
TRBV10-3	NA	16	TRBD2	TRBJ2-3	TGTGCCATCAGTGAGTCGGAACTAGCGGGAGGGGATACGCAGTATTTT	CAISESELAGGDTQYF
TRBV7-9	NA	14	NA	TRBJ2-5	TGTGCCAGCAGCGGACGGGCGGTCCAAGAGACCCAGTACTTC	CASSGRAVQETQYF
TRBV5-1	NA	14	NA	TRBJ1-4	TGCGCCAGCAGCTTGGGACACATAAATGAAAAACTGTTTTTT	CASSLGHINEKLFF
TRBV6-5	NA	13	NA	TRBJ2-1	TGTGCTAGCAGTGGATTCGACAGTAATGAGCAGTTCTTC	CASSGFDSNEQFF
TRBV4-3	once	14	TRBD1	TRBJ2-7	TGCGCCAGCAGCCGGGACAGGAGAAACCACGAGCAGTACTTC	CASSRDRRNHEQYF
TRBV5-4	NA	15	TRBD2	TRBJ2-1	TGTGCCAGCAGCTCCGGGACTAGCGGAGCCAATGAGCAGTTCTTC	CASSSGTSGANEQFF
TRBV7-9	NA	14	NA	TRBJ2-1	TGTGCCAGCAGCTCCGGGCCGACAAAGTGGGAGCAGCTCTTC	CASSSGPTKWEQLF
TRBV6-6	NA	15	TRBD2	TRBJ2-1	TGTGCCAGCAGTTACGGTCTAGCGGGAGCCGATGAGCAGTTCTTC	CASSYGLAGADEQFF
TRBV11-3	NA	14	NA	TRBJ2-7	TGTGCCAGCAGCCGAGACTCAGCTTCCTACGAGCAGTACTTC	CASSRDSASYEQYF
TRBV7-8	NA	16	NA	TRBJ1-5	TGTGCCAGCAGCTTAGCCGCAGGGGTAGTGAATCAGCCCCAGCATTTT	CASSLAAGVVNQPQHF
TRBV7-2	NA	16	NA	TRBJ2-7	TGTGCCAGCAGCTTAGCGTCGGCAGGGAAGTCCTACGAGCAGTACTTC	CASSLASAGKSYEQYF
TRBV5-1	NA	15	NA	TRBJ1-6	TGCGCCAGCAGCTTGGCGGGTACAGGGAATTCACCCCTCCACTTT	CASSLAGTGNSPLHF
TRBV5-1	NA	16	TRBD2	TRBJ2-1	TGCGCCAGCAGCTTGGCTAGCGGGAGTTGGGACAATGAGCAGTTCTTC	CASSLASGSWDNEQFF
TRBV4-3	few	15	NA	TRBJ1-6	TGCGCCAGCAGCCACGAGAGCTCCTATAATTCACCCCTCCACTTT	CASSHESSYNSPLHF
TRBV7-2	NA	14	NA	TRBJ2-1	TGTGCCAGCAGCTTAGCAACAGCTGGGAATGAGCAGTTCTTC	CASSLATAGNEQFF
TRBV6-6	few	14	NA	TRBJ2-7	TGTGCCAGCAGTCGGCTGATAAGTCCCTACGAGCAGTACTTC	CASSRLISPYEQYF
TRBV29-1	once	15	TRBD1	TRBJ2-2	TGCAGCGCTAACCCAGGGGGCGCGGGGACCGGGGAGCTGTTTTTT	CSANPGGAGTGELFF
TRBV4-2	NA	16	NA	TRBJ2-5	TGTGCCAGCAGCCAAGACCCTTCGGCGGGACAAGAGACCCAGTACTTC	CASSQDPSAGQETQYF
TRBV2	NA	14	NA	TRBJ2-7	TGTGCCAGCAGAAAGGACGGAGGAACCCACGAGCAGTACTTC	CASRKDGGTHEQYF
TRBV4-3	NA	18	TRBD2	TRBJ2-3	TGCGCCAGCAGCCAAGATGGGATAGCGGGAGGGCAAGCGAATACGCAGTATTTT	CASSQDGIAGGQANTQYF
TRBV18	NA	14	NA	TRBJ2-4	TGTGCCAGCTCACCAGGGGGCGGTGAAAACATTCAGTACTTC	CASSPGGGENIQYF
TRBV6-5	NA	16	NA	TRBJ1-5	TGTGCCAGCAGTTCCTTCCAGGTTGGGGCGGGGGACATCCTACATTTT	CASSSFQVGAGDILHF